Detailed here is one T cell receptor beta chain. Its recognized antigen is unknown. Nothing much larger sits one base from this clone, and base qualities are not available. This entry comes from a study of blood T cell repertoires in COVID-19 (dated by TCRdb to 2019 to 2021). Background on the whole study: Collaborator samples came from the United States, Italy and Spain and covered acute and convalescent phases of COVID-19. The prospective study material was composed of cDNA or gDNA derived from T cells, B-cell-depleted T cells, or PBMCs. The dataset comprised deeply sampled blood TCRbeta repertoires from subjects exposed to, actively infected with, or recovered from COVID-19. The repertoires were released in a freely available public database meant as a resource for research on the immune response to SARS-CoV-2. Samples came from the ongoing ImmuneRACE study (first 160 participants) plus 1,254 subjects from 6 global collaborators. The sample metadata nearly always contained a de-identified subject ID, COVID-19 status, age in years and sex. Where available, HLA class I and class II types were taken from metadata supplied by the sample provider and were not determined by assay-based typing.

TCRbeta CDR3 regions were amplified from genomic DNA by means of the immunoSEQ Assay, a bias-controlled multiplex PCR. On the authors' methods: The number of nucleated cells in each sample was estimated from the amplification of reference gene primers within the assay. To quantify the absolute abundance of each unique TCRbeta CDR3 rearrangement, sequence reads were collapsed and filtered. For each sample, productive Simpson clonality was calculated by taking the square root of Simpson's diversity index across productive rearrangements. TCRdb provides this immuneACCESS table in a form limited to in-frame rearrangements. Some clones are lacking; in checked studies, under half of them reflect an unresolved V gene, and why the rest are absent is not known. V and J calls and clone size come straight from that table; D and trimming were deduced from the DNA. This sample is represented by approximately 230,000 clones; around four fifths of them were singletons. About 5.7% of the sample lies in the top ten.

Whole blood was collected in K2EDTA tubes by collaborating institutions according to the institutions' own protocols. Collaborator samples were shipped for TCRbeta analysis as frozen whole blood, isolated PBMCs, or DNA extracted from either sample type. Study-wide findings and limitations: The amount of clinical and demographic metadata varied by source and participant and was provided uncurated.

The CDR3, cysteine through phenylalanine, is 17 amino acids long. The sequence is cut down to CDR3 DNA, 51 bases in frame from base 1. Relative to germline, V is 5 bases shorter and J is 0 bases shorter, with 17 bases between their ends. Taken from the germline V gene, the CDR1 and CDR2 loops are MDHEN and SYDVKM. The source of this sequence is a man older than 75 with acute or convalescent COVID-19. The chain is assembled from TRBV28 and TRBJ1-3, and the D gene may be TRBD1, 5 bases matching. Sequencing used peripheral blood. The sequenced DNA is TGTGCCAGCAGTACCCCGGGACTCCTCCGCTCTGGAAACACCATATATTTT. Its translation reads: CASSTPGLLRSGNTIYF.